This T cell receptor (beta chain) is from a study of cytomegalovirus exposure and HLA in healthy donors. Whole-study context: In a previous analysis, 95 million to 130 million unique TCR beta sequences were found from 170 million or so T cells. Findings of the study overall: Among CMV-associated TCR beta chains, most appeared HLA-restricted in a later analysis.

Amplification used 60 Vbeta primers and 13 Jbeta primers. Here immunoSEQ multiplex PCR was the method, and the copy in TCRdb shows in-frame clones only, minus some. The repertoire consists of roughly 200,000 clones, with more than 65% occurring once and the leading ten covering 1.5% to 2%. Worth noting for this clone: Its antigen is as yet unknown. The same CDR3 is also encoded by other DNA sequences in this sample.

The V and J ends lost 4 bases and 12 bases, in that order; junction bases with no gene match: 9. Per germline, CDR1 MNHEY and CDR2 SMNVEV (reference sequence). The CDR3 is 14 amino acids. This chain connects TRBV27 to TRBJ2-1, with 10 bases lining up with TRBD2. This TCR derives from a woman in her thirties in good health and CMV-seronegative. What was sequenced was PBMCs. CDR3 DNA: TGTGCCAGCAGTTCGGCCAGCGGGGGGGAGGTGCAGTTCTTC. It translates to CASSSASGGEVQFF.